Here is one T cell receptor beta chain with its context. The CDR3 consists of 12 residues. With 5 bases clipped from V and 8 bases from J, the junction kept 5 bases outside the gene matches. Germline V CDR1 and CDR2: SQVTM, ANQGSEA. The data originate from a study of blood T cells in healthy people across ages. Donors ranged from about 6 to 90 years old and were healthy Caucasians in Russia. The use of a sample-barcoded 5' primer and a J-beta primer mix characterized a second PCR of about 7 to 12 cycles. In TCRdb, the 5' RACE reads were re-called with MiXCR into one record per CDR3 protein. Of 650,000 to 700,000 distinct CDR3 sequences in the sample, around 52% were seen once.

This chain connects TRBV29-1 to TRBJ1-2; the match to TRBD1 covers 10 bases. The receptor's source is an elderly woman in good health. The sequenced sample consisted of blood. The CDR3 region is CSVSDRGQGYTF. As DNA, the CDR3 is TGCAGCGTTTCAGACAGGGGGCAAGGCTACACCTTC. Full variable domain (outside the CDR3, taken from reference TRBV29-1 and TRBJ1-2): SAVISQKPSRDICQRGTSLTIQCQVDSQVTMMFWYRQQPGQSLTLIATANQGSEATYESGFVIDKFPISRPNLTFSTLTVSNMSPEDSSIYLCSVSDRGQGYTFGSGTRLTVV.